These 3 T cell receptor beta chains were all obtained from the same sample, sequenced in a study of OX40 agonist ivuxolimab in advanced cancers. Repertoires were generated with immunoSEQ multiplex PCR, while TCRdb's copy carries only in-frame clones and drops some. This sample has some 34,000 clones, with approximately 84% found just once. Sequencing was performed on CD4+ or CD8+ T cells sorted from blood, taken in a trial of the OX40 agonist ivuxolimab. These receptors originate from an adult with an advanced solid tumor such as melanoma, head and neck, liver or kidney cancer.

The V call is TRBV5-8, the J call TRBJ1-2; D gene uncertain. CDR1 is SGHTS, CDR2 YDEGEE, per germline. V lost 0 bases, J lost 8 bases, and 11 bases lay in between. The CDR3 totals 13 residues. The CDR3 nucleotides are TGTGCCAGCAGCTTGGATCGGGCGGGGGGCTACACCTTC. Translation: CASSLDRAGGYTF.

V gene TRBV15 combines with J gene TRBJ1-4; possibly TRBD1 for D (6 bases). The V end lost 5 bases, the J end lost 8 bases, and 18 bases lay between the germline ends. The CDR3 has 15 residues. The germline CDR1 and CDR2 sequences are LNHNV and YYDKDF (reference sequence). CDR3 in amino acids: CATSSRQAPGEKLFF. The CDR3 coding sequence is TGTGCCACCAGCTCCCGACAGGCCCCGGGGGAAAAACTGTTTTTT.

The chain uses TRBV30 and TRBJ1-2; weak D call: TRBD1 (5 bases). The CDR3 consists of 13 residues. The V gene lost 0 bases and the J gene lost 4 bases, with 9 bases spanning the gap. The V gene's germline CDR1 is GTSNPN and CDR2 SVGIG (reference sequence). The CDR3, as DNA: TGTGCCTGGAGTGTAGGTCAGGGCTATGGCTACACCTTC. Protein product: CAWSVGQGYGYTF.